This is a list of T cell receptor beta chains from one sample in a study of Ad26.COV2.S vaccination and SARS-CoV-2 variants. Using immunoSEQ multiplex PCR, the repertoire was profiled, and TCRdb retains in-frame clones only, with some absent. The sample carries about 350,000 clones, 92% recorded once. The starting material was peripheral blood, obtained after recovery from COVID-19. These receptors were taken from a human donor who had recovered from COVID-19. Each CDR3 is given with its conserved first and last residue. A D gene is named only where the DNA matches it firmly. Rows give clone size only sometimes, using once, few, many, or a class for an expanded clone.

length: 13
size: once
V: TRBV10-3
J: TRBJ1-3
D: -
CDR3: CAISEAGGNTIYF
DNA: TGTGCCATCAGTGAGGCAGGGGGAAACACCATATATTTT

length: 13
size: -
V: TRBV6-1
J: TRBJ1-3
D: -
CDR3: CASKLRAGNTIYF
DNA: TGTGCCAGCAAACTGAGAGCTGGAAACACCATATATTTT

length: 12
size: -
V: TRBV11-2
J: TRBJ2-7
D: TRBD1
CDR3: CASTDRDNEQYF
DNA: TGTGCCAGCACGGACAGGGACAACGAGCAGTACTTC

length: 18
size: -
V: TRBV6-2/TRBV6-3
J: TRBJ1-1
D: -
CDR3: CASSYGPGRSSLNTEAFF
DNA: TGTGCCAGCAGTTACGGCCCAGGACGGTCCAGTTTGAACACTGAAGCTTTCTTT

length: 13
size: -
V: TRBV27
J: TRBJ1-3
D: -
CDR3: CASTTGSGNTIYF
DNA: TGTGCCAGCACTACAGGCTCTGGAAACACCATATATTTT

length: 14
size: once
V: TRBV4-1
J: TRBJ1-2
D: -
CDR3: CASSQDETGFGYTF
DNA: TGCGCCAGCAGCCAAGATGAAACAGGGTTTGGCTACACCTTC

length: 13
size: -
V: TRBV29-1
J: TRBJ1-5
D: -
CDR3: CSVASGSNQPQHF
DNA: TGCAGCGTTGCATCGGGAAGCAATCAGCCCCAGCATTTT

length: 15
size: -
V: TRBV4-1
J: TRBJ1-1
D: TRBD1
CDR3: CASSQDTGGRTEAFF
DNA: TGCGCCAGCAGCCAAGATACAGGGGGTCGGACTGAAGCTTTCTTT

length: 12
size: -
V: TRBV19
J: TRBJ1-2
D: -
CDR3: CASKEGDYGYTF
DNA: TGTGCCAGTAAGGAGGGAGATTATGGCTACACCTTC

length: 15
size: -
V: TRBV11-2
J: TRBJ2-2
D: -
CDR3: CASSYLSMAPGELFF
DNA: TGTGCCAGCAGCTACCTATCCATGGCACCCGGGGAGCTGTTTTTT

length: 17
size: -
V: TRBV10-3
J: TRBJ1-2
D: TRBD1
CDR3: CAISELTGTVRAEGYTF
DNA: TGTGCCATCAGTGAGTTGACAGGGACAGTGAGAGCCGAGGGCTACACCTTC

length: 14
size: -
V: TRBV2
J: TRBJ1-2
D: TRBD1
CDR3: CASSVPGTGYGYTF
DNA: TGTGCCAGCAGTGTCCCCGGGACAGGGTATGGCTACACCTTC

length: 14
size: -
V: TRBV11-2
J: TRBJ2-7
D: TRBD2
CDR3: CASSLDGGDYEQYF
DNA: TGTGCCAGCAGCTTAGACGGGGGGGACTACGAGCAGTACTTC

length: 17
size: -
V: TRBV2
J: TRBJ1-1
D: -
CDR3: CASSDRREDLRNTEAFF
DNA: TGTGCCAGCAGTGATAGGAGGGAGGACCTTCGGAACACTGAAGCTTTCTTT

length: 16
size: -
V: TRBV5-6
J: TRBJ2-3
D: TRBD1
CDR3: CASSQGEMSSTDTQYF
DNA: TGTGCCAGCAGCCAGGGGGAAATGTCTAGCACAGATACGCAGTATTTT

length: 16
size: -
V: TRBV18
J: TRBJ2-3
D: -
CDR3: CASSLSPSPTRDTQYF
DNA: TGTGCCAGCTCACTCTCTCCGTCGCCTACAAGGGATACGCAGTATTTT

length: 14
size: -
V: TRBV5-3
J: TRBJ2-7
D: -
CDR3: CARSPVGRTYEQYF
DNA: TGTGCCAGAAGCCCGGTAGGGCGGACATACGAGCAGTACTTC

length: 16
size: -
V: TRBV7-2
J: TRBJ2-2
D: -
CDR3: CASSSPQAINTGELFF
DNA: TGTGCCAGCAGCAGTCCACAGGCGATTAACACCGGGGAGCTGTTTTTT

length: 15
size: -
V: TRBV7-9
J: TRBJ2-3
D: TRBD1
CDR3: CASSLDRVRGDTQYF
DNA: TGTGCCAGCAGCCTGGACAGGGTTCGGGGTGATACGCAGTATTTT

length: 17
size: -
V: TRBV11-2
J: TRBJ2-5
D: -
CDR3: CASSLGRGQGSKETQYF
DNA: TGTGCCAGCAGCTTAGGGAGGGGGCAAGGTTCAAAAGAGACCCAGTACTTC

length: 14
size: -
V: TRBV30
J: TRBJ1-1
D: -
CDR3: CAWRRQYMNTEAFF
DNA: TGTGCCTGGAGGCGACAGTACATGAACACTGAAGCTTTCTTT

length: 14
size: -
V: TRBV11-2
J: TRBJ1-2
D: -
CDR3: CASSRYSANYGYTF
DNA: TGTGCCAGCTCTCGGTACTCGGCTAACTATGGCTACACCTTC

length: 17
size: -
V: TRBV18
J: TRBJ2-7
D: -
CDR3: CASSPMDGVGRPYEQYF
DNA: TGTGCCAGCTCGCCTATGGACGGAGTGGGCCGACCCTACGAGCAGTACTTC

length: 16
size: -
V: TRBV5-4
J: TRBJ1-6
D: -
CDR3: CASSLDRVTYNSPLHF
DNA: TGTGCCAGCAGCTTGGACAGGGTCACCTATAATTCACCCCTCCACTTT

length: 12
size: -
V: TRBV5-5
J: TRBJ2-1
D: -
CDR3: CASSLVYNEQFF
DNA: TGTGCCAGCAGCTTGGTCTACAATGAGCAGTTCTTC

length: 15
size: -
V: TRBV5-5
J: TRBJ2-7
D: -
CDR3: CASSFLPVSTYEQYF
DNA: TGTGCCAGCAGCTTTCTTCCAGTTTCCACCTACGAGCAGTACTTC

length: 16
size: -
V: TRBV7-2
J: TRBJ2-7
D: TRBD2
CDR3: CASSPGGGLAGYEQYF
DNA: TGTGCCAGCAGCCCGGGGGGGGGACTAGCGGGCTACGAGCAGTACTTC

length: 13
size: -
V: TRBV5-1
J: TRBJ2-3
D: -
CDR3: CASSSRLVATQYF
DNA: TGCGCCAGCAGCTCCCGACTAGTAGCTACGCAGTATTTT

length: 15
size: -
V: TRBV29-1
J: TRBJ2-2
D: -
CDR3: CSVEDYAGVAGELFF
DNA: TGCAGCGTTGAAGATTACGCAGGGGTGGCCGGGGAGCTGTTTTTT

length: 15
size: -
V: TRBV10-3
J: TRBJ1-1
D: TRBD1
CDR3: CAISERQGKDTEAFF
DNA: TGTGCCATCAGTGAGAGACAGGGGAAGGACACTGAAGCTTTCTTT

length: 16
size: -
V: TRBV5-4
J: TRBJ2-3
D: TRBD1
CDR3: CASSRPRTGSTDTQYF
DNA: TGTGCCAGCAGCCGTCCTCGGACAGGTAGCACAGATACGCAGTATTTT

length: 13
size: few
V: TRBV10-1
J: TRBJ1-5
D: TRBD1
CDR3: CASRQGQGQPQHF
DNA: TGCGCCAGCCGACAGGGCCAAGGGCAGCCCCAGCATTTT

length: 15
size: few
V: TRBV19
J: TRBJ1-3
D: TRBD1
CDR3: CASRTGAFSGNTIYF
DNA: TGTGCCAGTAGGACAGGGGCCTTCTCTGGAAACACCATATATTTT

length: 16
size: -
V: TRBV10-3
J: TRBJ1-3
D: TRBD1
CDR3: CAISAGDRPLGNTIYF
DNA: TGTGCCATCAGTGCAGGGGACAGACCACTGGGAAACACCATATATTTT

length: 15
size: -
V: TRBV9
J: TRBJ2-2
D: -
CDR3: CASSVVGGGTGELFF
DNA: TGTGCCAGCAGCGTAGTCGGGGGTGGCACCGGGGAGCTGTTTTTT

length: 16
size: -
V: TRBV27
J: TRBJ1-2
D: -
CDR3: CASSPGRVILRDGYTF
DNA: TGTGCCAGCAGCCCGGGCAGGGTGATCCTAAGGGATGGCTACACCTTC

length: 14
size: -
V: TRBV11-2
J: TRBJ1-2
D: TRBD1
CDR3: CASSSVRGRSGYTF
DNA: TGTGCCAGCAGCTCCGTGAGGGGGCGATCTGGCTACACCTTC

length: 13
size: -
V: TRBV11-3
J: TRBJ2-1
D: TRBD2
CDR3: CASSFKAGADKFF
DNA: TGTGCCAGCAGCTTTAAAGCGGGGGCCGACAAGTTCTTC

length: 17
size: -
V: TRBV4-1
J: TRBJ1-6
D: -
CDR3: CASSQGAARSYNSPLHF
DNA: TGCGCCAGCAGCCAAGGCGCAGCTCGCTCCTATAATTCACCCCTCCACTTT

length: 16
size: -
V: TRBV9
J: TRBJ2-3
D: TRBD2
CDR3: CASSAPSGASTDTQYF
DNA: TGTGCCAGCAGCGCCCCTAGCGGGGCTAGCACAGATACGCAGTATTTT

length: 15
size: -
V: TRBV6-5
J: TRBJ1-6
D: -
CDR3: CASSRGIESYSPLHF
DNA: TGTGCCAGCAGTCGGGGTATAGAGTCGTATTCACCCCTCCACTTT

length: 15
size: few
V: TRBV7-2
J: TRBJ1-6
D: -
CDR3: CASRIARTDNSPLHF
DNA: TGTGCCAGCAGAATAGCGAGGACAGACAATTCACCCCTCCACTTT

length: 14
size: -
V: TRBV3-1/TRBV3-2
J: TRBJ1-2
D: -
CDR3: CASSQVPGEGGYTF
DNA: TGTGCCAGCAGCCAAGTCCCAGGGGAGGGTGGCTACACCTTC

length: 15
size: -
V: TRBV19
J: TRBJ2-1
D: -
CDR3: CASSIEASKYNEQFF
DNA: TGTGCCAGTAGTATTGAGGCTTCCAAGTACAATGAGCAGTTCTTC

length: 18
size: -
V: TRBV9
J: TRBJ2-2
D: TRBD2
CDR3: CASSPRTSGGAGTGELFF
DNA: TGTGCCAGCAGCCCAAGGACTAGCGGGGGGGCCGGCACCGGGGAGCTGTTTTTT

length: 17
size: -
V: TRBV5-5
J: TRBJ2-1
D: -
CDR3: CASSFGADFSSYNEQFF
DNA: TGTGCCAGCAGCTTTGGGGCGGACTTCAGCTCCTACAATGAGCAGTTCTTC

length: 14
size: -
V: TRBV14
J: TRBJ2-1
D: TRBD1
CDR3: CASSRRQGADEQFF
DNA: TGTGCCAGCAGCCGGCGACAGGGGGCCGATGAGCAGTTCTTC

length: 16
size: -
V: TRBV29-1
J: TRBJ1-2
D: TRBD1
CDR3: CSVFLGSGRGRDGYTF
DNA: TGCAGCGTTTTTTTGGGTTCTGGCAGGGGGCGTGATGGCTACACCTTC

length: 14
size: -
V: TRBV18
J: TRBJ1-2
D: TRBD1
CDR3: CASSPGDRGDGYTF
DNA: TGTGCCAGCTCACCTGGTGACAGGGGGGATGGCTACACCTTC

length: 17
size: -
V: TRBV6-2/TRBV6-3
J: TRBJ2-3
D: -
CDR3: CASSPTWRPTSTDTQYF
DNA: TGTGCCAGCAGTCCAACCTGGAGACCTACCTCCACAGATACGCAGTATTTT

length: 16
size: -
V: TRBV6-1
J: TRBJ2-5
D: TRBD2
CDR3: CASSELGTSVGETQYF
DNA: TGTGCCAGCAGTGAGTTGGGGACTAGCGTTGGGGAGACCCAGTACTTC

length: 14
size: -
V: TRBV15
J: TRBJ2-7
D: TRBD2
CDR3: CATSRTGTTYEQYF
DNA: TGTGCCACCAGCAGAACCGGGACTACCTACGAGCAGTACTTC

length: 14
size: -
V: TRBV18
J: TRBJ1-1
D: -
CDR3: CASSQDHLDTEAFF
DNA: TGTGCCAGCTCCCAAGACCATCTGGATACTGAAGCTTTCTTT

length: 15
size: -
V: TRBV5-1
J: TRBJ2-3
D: -
CDR3: CASSLGGGSTDTQYF
DNA: TGCGCCAGCAGCTTGGGGGGCGGAAGCACAGATACGCAGTATTTT

length: 13
size: -
V: TRBV3-1/TRBV3-2
J: TRBJ2-5
D: -
CDR3: CASSRLRPGTQYF
DNA: TGTGCCAGCAGCCGATTGCGGCCCGGGACCCAGTACTTC

length: 13
size: -
V: TRBV5-1
J: TRBJ2-7
D: -
CDR3: CASSLRYTYEQYF
DNA: TGCGCCAGCAGCTTGAGATATACCTACGAGCAGTACTTC